This record looks at one T cell receptor (beta chain) sequence and its context. Its antigen is not known. CDR1 is SGHTA, CDR2 FQGNSA, per germline. Trimming cost V 3 bases and J 7 bases, with 7 bases left between them. The CDR3 runs 12 residues. Profiled with immunoSEQ multiplex PCR; TCRdb holds only in-frame clones, not every one. The sample includes approximately 130,000 clones, less than 90% of them seen just once. The sample originates from a study of identifying expanded T cells in peripheral blood. Study-wide results and limits: Differentially abundant clones: around 1.2 between replicates, 16.4 at about 13 days, 19 at four. Variance in clone template counts between two-week samples significantly increased with total template count across all healthy donors.

No infections or other immune events were documented during collection. The sequence derives from a person between 18 and 75 years old in good health. The chain links TRBV7-2 to TRBJ1-5, with D hard to call. Sequencing was carried out using blood. CDR3 in amino acids: CASSLGGQPQHF. The CDR3 DNA reads TGTGCCAGCAGCTTGGGAGGGCAGCCCCAGCATTTT.